This T cell receptor beta chain was sequenced during a study of blood T cell repertoires in COVID-19. About the study: Specimens from acute and convalescent COVID-19 originated in the United States, Italy and Spain. Sources were T cells, B-cell-depleted T cells, or PBMCs; the material itself was cDNA or gDNA.

The CDR3 is made up of 13 amino acids. Germline CDR1 and CDR2: SGDLS and YYNGEE. The V end was cut by 4 bases, the J end by 6 bases, with 12 bases between. Under the authors' procedure: Estimates of nucleated cell counts were drawn from the amplification of reference gene primers. The method was immunoSEQ multiplex PCR; TCRdb's version includes in-frame clones alone and lacks a portion of them. That table supplies the V and J calls and clone size; D and trimming were determined from the DNA. Counted here are around 320,000 clones, around 88% occurring once; the ten biggest clones make up approximately 7%.

The J gene is TRBJ2-3, the V gene TRBV9; D gene uncertain. This clonotype originated in a woman aged 30 to 39 who had recovered from COVID-19. The sequenced sample was peripheral blood. The CDR3 DNA sequence: TGTGCCAGCAGCCCCGCTACGGGTGATACGCAGTATTTT. The encoded protein is CASSPATGDTQYF.